Here is one TCR beta chain with its context. Clones were read by immunoSEQ multiplex PCR, and TCRdb kept only the in-frame ones, dropping some. The data hold approximately 230,000 clones, with about 85% observed a single time. This entry belongs to a study of blood T cell repertoires in COVID-19. The wider study: Some COVID-19 samples were acute and others convalescent; all came from the United States, Italy and Spain. The cDNA or gDNA used as material had been derived from T cells, B-cell-depleted T cells, or PBMCs.

The origin of this receptor is a man between 18 and 35 years old with active or convalescent COVID-19. The material sequenced was peripheral blood.

The CDR3 nucleotides read TGTGCCAGCAGCCCCGGACTACATAACCCTACATTCAATGAGCAGTTCTTC. It encodes CASSPGLHNPTFNEQFF. The rearrangement joins TRBV6-2 or TRBV6-3 to TRBJ2-1, with a possible D match to TRBD2 (6 bases). Germline V gene data show CDR1 as MNHEY and CDR2 as SVGEGT. CDR3 length: 17 residues. With 6 bases removed from V and 6 bases from J, the gap between germline ends came to 24 bases.